Described below is a single T cell receptor (beta chain) sequence and its context. Each CDR3 protein is one row after TCRdb ran MiXCR on the RT-PCR reads. The sample consists of fewer than 800,000 distinct CDR3 sequences, approximately 15% of them appearing once. The J segment lost 1 base and the V segment lost 6 bases, leaving 8 bases of the junction unmatched. Per germline, CDR1 MDHEN and CDR2 SYDVKM. The length of the CDR3 is 15 residues. The chain carries TRBV28 and TRBJ2-5, with 7 bases fitting TRBD2. This clonotype originated in a female donor in good health, serving as a healthy control. Sequencing input: memory CD4+ T cells from blood. The CDR3 is CASRHPGGIQETQYF. The CDR3 DNA reads TGTGCCAGCAGACATCCGGGGGGAATCCAAGAGACCCAGTACTTC.